These T cell receptor beta chains were read from a single sample in a study of cytomegalovirus exposure and HLA in healthy donors. Using immunoSEQ multiplex PCR, the repertoire was profiled, and TCRdb retains in-frame clones only, with some absent. The table has around 170,000 clones, more than 75% seen once. Input material: PBMCs. These receptors were obtained from a male donor in good health and CMV-seronegative. The CDR3 runs from the conserved cysteine through the conserved F or W. Each record gives: CDR3 DNA, CDR3 protein, V gene, J gene, D gene, clone size. A D gene is named only where the DNA matches it firmly. Not every row has a clone size; where given, it reads once, few, many or a size class.

CDR3 DNA: TGTGCCAGCAGTGAAGTGGTGGGCAAGCAAGCTTTCTTT
CDR3 protein: CASSEVVGKQAFF
V gene: TRBV6-1
J gene: TRBJ1-1
D gene: NA
clone size: NA

CDR3 DNA: TGTGCCTGGAGCCGAGGGAACTACGAGCAGTACTTC
CDR3 protein: CAWSRGNYEQYF
V gene: TRBV30
J gene: TRBJ2-7
D gene: NA
clone size: NA

CDR3 DNA: TGTGCCATCAGTGTCCCGGGAGGTGAAGCTTTCTTT
CDR3 protein: CAISVPGGEAFF
V gene: TRBV10-3
J gene: TRBJ1-1
D gene: NA
clone size: NA

CDR3 DNA: TGTGCCACCAGCTACGGACAGGGCGGCTATGGCTACACCTTC
CDR3 protein: CATSYGQGGYGYTF
V gene: TRBV15
J gene: TRBJ1-2
D gene: TRBD1
clone size: NA

CDR3 DNA: TGCAGTGCCTGGGCGCTGGCGACCCAGTACTTC
CDR3 protein: CSAWALATQYF
V gene: TRBV20-1
J gene: TRBJ2-5
D gene: NA
clone size: NA

CDR3 DNA: TGTGCCACCAGCACATCACGGACTAGCGGACGACAAGAGACCCAGTACTTC
CDR3 protein: CATSTSRTSGRQETQYF
V gene: TRBV15
J gene: TRBJ2-5
D gene: TRBD2
clone size: NA

CDR3 DNA: TGTGCCAGCAGCCGGGATGTGGGCAACTATGGCTACACCTTC
CDR3 protein: CASSRDVGNYGYTF
V gene: TRBV9
J gene: TRBJ1-2
D gene: NA
clone size: NA

CDR3 DNA: TGTGCCAGCAAATCTCTAGCGGGGACCACAGATACGCAGTATTTT
CDR3 protein: CASKSLAGTTDTQYF
V gene: TRBV2
J gene: TRBJ2-3
D gene: TRBD2
clone size: NA

CDR3 DNA: TGTGCCAGCAGCTTACGGATTAGGGGGGGCCCAGATACGCAGTATTTT
CDR3 protein: CASSLRIRGGPDTQYF
V gene: TRBV7-2
J gene: TRBJ2-3
D gene: NA
clone size: NA

CDR3 DNA: TGCGCCAGCAGGGCAGGGTCAGATTCCAATCAGCCCCAGCATTTT
CDR3 protein: CASRAGSDSNQPQHF
V gene: TRBV5-1
J gene: TRBJ1-5
D gene: NA
clone size: NA

CDR3 DNA: TGTGCCAGCAGCCAACGTACTAGCACAGATACGCAGTATTTT
CDR3 protein: CASSQRTSTDTQYF
V gene: TRBV9
J gene: TRBJ2-3
D gene: NA
clone size: few

CDR3 DNA: TGTGCTAGTGGTTCGCGGGAGAGTTCTGAAGCTTTCTTT
CDR3 protein: CASGSRESSEAFF
V gene: TRBV12-5
J gene: TRBJ1-1
D gene: NA
clone size: few

CDR3 DNA: TGTGCCAGCAGCGTAGAGTCGGGGGTTACTGAAGCTTTCTTT
CDR3 protein: CASSVESGVTEAFF
V gene: TRBV9
J gene: TRBJ1-1
D gene: NA
clone size: few

CDR3 DNA: TGTGCCAGCAGCGTAGGAGCGGGAGAGTACAATGAGCAGTTCTTC
CDR3 protein: CASSVGAGEYNEQFF
V gene: TRBV9
J gene: TRBJ2-1
D gene: TRBD2
clone size: NA

CDR3 DNA: TGTGCCAGCAGCTTGGGACAGTCTAACACTGAAGCTTTCTTT
CDR3 protein: CASSLGQSNTEAFF
V gene: TRBV7-9
J gene: TRBJ1-1
D gene: TRBD1
clone size: NA

CDR3 DNA: TGTGCCAGCAGCTTAGGTTATAACACTGAAGCTTTCTTT
CDR3 protein: CASSLGYNTEAFF
V gene: TRBV11-2
J gene: TRBJ1-1
D gene: NA
clone size: NA

CDR3 DNA: TGTGCCAGCAGCTCCACAAACAGAGTTAAGTTCTTC
CDR3 protein: CASSSTNRVKFF
V gene: TRBV7-3
J gene: TRBJ2-1
D gene: NA
clone size: NA